This T cell receptor beta chain was documented in a study of CD8+CD57+ T cells in acquired aplastic anemia. About the study: Sorted CD4+ and CD8+ cells yielded DNA averaging about 3.1 ug.

Points from the study as a whole: Researchers reported that CD8+ Simpson's diversity was not significantly different in patients versus controls. Common to patients and controls were twenty-nine CD8+ CDR3 sequences.

The CDR3 spans 15 residues. CDR1 is MNHEY, CDR2 SMNVEV, per germline (reference sequence). Losses at the gene ends were 5 bases for V and 7 bases for J; bases not matched to a gene: 11. Flow cytometry had shown expanded CD8+CD57+ cells in the patients chosen for sequencing. At the time of blood sampling, patients had not yet received any therapy. Using genomic DNA as the template, TCR beta VDJ and CDR3 profiling was carried out. TCRdb passed the reads through MiXCR, listing each CDR3 protein once. This table holds 150,000 to 200,000 distinct CDR3 sequences, around half found once. This clonotype has more than one count but fewer than ten. Its specificity is unknown.

The J gene is TRBJ2-1, the V gene TRBV27; 7 nucleotides match TRBD1. This TCR was sampled from a human donor with aplastic anemia. Sequencing was carried out using sorted CD4+, CD8+, or CD8+CD57+ T cells (not recorded which) from PBMCs. CDR3 region: CASSPRTGRGNEQFF. The CDR3, as DNA: TGTGCCAGCAGTCCTCGGACAGGCCGAGGGAATGAGCAGTTCTTC.